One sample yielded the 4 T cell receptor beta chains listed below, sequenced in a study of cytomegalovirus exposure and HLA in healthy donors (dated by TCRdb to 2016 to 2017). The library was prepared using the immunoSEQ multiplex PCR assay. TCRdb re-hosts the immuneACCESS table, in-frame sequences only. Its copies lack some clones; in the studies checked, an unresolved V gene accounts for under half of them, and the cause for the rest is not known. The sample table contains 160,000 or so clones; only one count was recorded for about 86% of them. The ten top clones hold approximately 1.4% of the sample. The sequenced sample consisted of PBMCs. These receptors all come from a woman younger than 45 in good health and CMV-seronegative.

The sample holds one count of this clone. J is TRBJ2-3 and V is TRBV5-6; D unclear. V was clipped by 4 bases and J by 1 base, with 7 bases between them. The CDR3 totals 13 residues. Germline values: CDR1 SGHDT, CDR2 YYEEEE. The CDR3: CASSPAGTDTQYF. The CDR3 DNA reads TGTGCCAGCAGCCCTGCGGGCACAGATACGCAGTATTTT.

The CDR3 here is CASRSKRGLDNEQFF. The CDR3 DNA is TGTGCAAGTCGCTCCAAGCGGGGGCTAGACAATGAGCAGTTCTTC. The chain has TRBV12-2 and TRBJ2-1; the table's D call, TRBD2, was not checked against the DNA. TRBV12-2 is a pseudogene locus. CDR3 length equals 15 residues.

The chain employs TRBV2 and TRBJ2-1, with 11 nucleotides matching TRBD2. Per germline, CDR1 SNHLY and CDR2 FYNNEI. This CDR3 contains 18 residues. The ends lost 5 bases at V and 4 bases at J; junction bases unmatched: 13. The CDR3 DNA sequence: TGTGCCAGCAGTAAACAAACTGGGACTAGCGGATTTTACAATGAGCAGTTCTTC. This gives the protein CASSKQTGTSGFYNEQFF.

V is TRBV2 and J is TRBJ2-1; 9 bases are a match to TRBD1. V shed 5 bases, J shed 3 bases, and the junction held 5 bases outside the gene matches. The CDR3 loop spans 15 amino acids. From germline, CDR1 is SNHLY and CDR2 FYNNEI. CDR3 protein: CASSLPGQGYNEQFF. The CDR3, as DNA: TGTGCCAGCAGTTTGCCGGGACAGGGCTACAATGAGCAGTTCTTC. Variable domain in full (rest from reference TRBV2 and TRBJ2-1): EPEVTQTPSHQVTQMGQEVILRCVPISNHLYFYWYRQILGQKVEFLVSFYNNEISEKSEIFDDQFSVERPDGSNFTLKIRSTKLEDSAMYFCASSLPGQGYNEQFFGPGTRLTVL.